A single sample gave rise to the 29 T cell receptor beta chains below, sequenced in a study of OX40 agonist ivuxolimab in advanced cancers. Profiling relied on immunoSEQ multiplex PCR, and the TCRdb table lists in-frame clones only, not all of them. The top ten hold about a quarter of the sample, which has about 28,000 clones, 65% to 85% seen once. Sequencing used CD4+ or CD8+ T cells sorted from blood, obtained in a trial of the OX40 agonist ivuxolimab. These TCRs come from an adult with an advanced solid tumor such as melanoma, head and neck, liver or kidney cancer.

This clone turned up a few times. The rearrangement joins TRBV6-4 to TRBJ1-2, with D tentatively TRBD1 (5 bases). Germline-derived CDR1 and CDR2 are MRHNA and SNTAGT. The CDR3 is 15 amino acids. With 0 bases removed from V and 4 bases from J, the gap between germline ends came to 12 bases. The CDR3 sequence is CASSDSAGTSYGYTF. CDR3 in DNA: TGTGCCAGCAGTGACTCGGCGGGGACGAGCTATGGCTACACCTTC.

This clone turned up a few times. CDR3 sequence (DNA): TGTGCCAGCAGTTCCGGCGGGGGACACTCCTACAATGAGCAGTTCTTC. It translates to CASSSGGGHSYNEQFF. This chain joins TRBV27 and TRBJ2-1, with D perhaps matching TRBD2 (7 bases). This CDR3 is 16 amino acids long. Trimming took 4 bases from V and 0 from J, leaving 13 bases between them. Per germline, CDR1 MNHEY and CDR2 SMNVEV (reference sequence).

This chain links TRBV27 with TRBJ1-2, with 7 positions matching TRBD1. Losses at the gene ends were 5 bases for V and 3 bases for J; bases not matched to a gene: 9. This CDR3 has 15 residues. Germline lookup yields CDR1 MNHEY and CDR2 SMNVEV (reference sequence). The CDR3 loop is CASSPSTGMDYGYTF. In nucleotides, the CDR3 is TGTGCCAGCAGTCCATCGACAGGGATGGACTATGGCTACACCTTC.

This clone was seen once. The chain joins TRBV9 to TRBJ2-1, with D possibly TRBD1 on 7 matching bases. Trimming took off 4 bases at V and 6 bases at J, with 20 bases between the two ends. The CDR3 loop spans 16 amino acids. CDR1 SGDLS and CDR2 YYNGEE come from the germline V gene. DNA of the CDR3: TGTGCCAGCAGCCCCCCCGGCAGGGGGGTGGTCAATGAGCAGTTCTTC. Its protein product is CASSPPGRGVVNEQFF.

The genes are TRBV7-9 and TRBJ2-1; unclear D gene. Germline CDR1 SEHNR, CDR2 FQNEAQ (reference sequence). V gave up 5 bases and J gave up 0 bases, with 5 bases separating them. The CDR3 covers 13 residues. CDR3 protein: CASSPDSYNEQFF. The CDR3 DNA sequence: TGTGCCAGCAGCCCCGACTCCTACAATGAGCAGTTCTTC.

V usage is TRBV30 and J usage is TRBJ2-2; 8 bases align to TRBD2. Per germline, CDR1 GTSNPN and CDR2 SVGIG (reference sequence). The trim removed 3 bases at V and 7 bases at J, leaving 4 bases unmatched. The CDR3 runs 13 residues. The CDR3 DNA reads TGTGCCTGGAGAGCCGGGAGGGACGGGGAGCTGTTTTTT. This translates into CAWRAGRDGELFF.

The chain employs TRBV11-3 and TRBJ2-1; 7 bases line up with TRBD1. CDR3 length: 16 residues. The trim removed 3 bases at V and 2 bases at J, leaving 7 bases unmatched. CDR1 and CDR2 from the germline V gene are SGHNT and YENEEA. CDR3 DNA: TGTGCCAGCAGCTTTGCCCGGGACAGTCCCTACAATGAGCAGTTCTTC. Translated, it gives CASSFARDSPYNEQFF.

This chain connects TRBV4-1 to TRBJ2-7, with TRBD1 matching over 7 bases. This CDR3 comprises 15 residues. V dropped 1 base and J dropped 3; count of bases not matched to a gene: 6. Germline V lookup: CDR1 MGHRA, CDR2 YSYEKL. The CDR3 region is CASSQGGSGGYEQYF. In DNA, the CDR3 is TGCGCCAGCAGCCAAGGAGGTTCAGGGGGCTACGAGCAGTACTTC.

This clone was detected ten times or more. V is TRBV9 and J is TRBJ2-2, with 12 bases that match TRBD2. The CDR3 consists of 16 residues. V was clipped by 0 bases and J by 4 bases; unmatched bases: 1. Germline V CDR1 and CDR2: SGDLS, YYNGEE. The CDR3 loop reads CASSVALAGGTGELFF. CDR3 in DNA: TGTGCCAGCAGCGTAGCACTAGCGGGAGGCACCGGGGAGCTGTTTTTT.

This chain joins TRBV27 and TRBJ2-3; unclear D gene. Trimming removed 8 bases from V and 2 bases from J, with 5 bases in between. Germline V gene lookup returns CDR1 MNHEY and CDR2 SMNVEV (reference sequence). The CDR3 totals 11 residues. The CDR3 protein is CASRTTDTQYF. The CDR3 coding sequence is TGTGCCAGCCGGACCACAGATACGCAGTATTTT.

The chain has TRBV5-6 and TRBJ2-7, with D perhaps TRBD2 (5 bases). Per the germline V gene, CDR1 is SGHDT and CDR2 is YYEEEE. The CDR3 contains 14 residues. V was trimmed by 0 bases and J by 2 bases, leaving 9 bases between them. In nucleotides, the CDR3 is TGTGCCAGCAGCTTGGCCGGGGTAGCCTACGAGCAGTACTTC. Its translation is CASSLAGVAYEQYF. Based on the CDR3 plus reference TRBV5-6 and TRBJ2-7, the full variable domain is DAGVTQSPTHLIKTRGQQVTLRCSPKSGHDTVSWYQQALGQGPQFIFQYYEEEERQRGNFPDRFSGHQFPNYSSELNVNALLLGDSALYLCASSLAGVAYEQYFGPGTRLTVT.

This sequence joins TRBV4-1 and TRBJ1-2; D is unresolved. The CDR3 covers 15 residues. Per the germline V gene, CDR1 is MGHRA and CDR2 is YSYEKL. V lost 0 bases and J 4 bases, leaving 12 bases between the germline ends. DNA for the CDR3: TGCGCCAGCAGCCAAGATCACCCGGGGAGCTATGGCTACACCTTC. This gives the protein CASSQDHPGSYGYTF.

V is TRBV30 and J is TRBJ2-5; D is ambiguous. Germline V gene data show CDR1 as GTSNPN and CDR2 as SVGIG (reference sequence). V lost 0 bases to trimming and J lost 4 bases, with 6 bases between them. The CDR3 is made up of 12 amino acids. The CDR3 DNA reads TGTGCCTGGAGTGTAGATTTAGAGACCCAGTACTTC. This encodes CAWSVDLETQYF.

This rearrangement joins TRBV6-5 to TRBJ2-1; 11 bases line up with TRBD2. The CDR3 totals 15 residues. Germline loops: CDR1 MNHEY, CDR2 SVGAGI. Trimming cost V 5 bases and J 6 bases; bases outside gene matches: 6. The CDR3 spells CASSLSGRAVNEQFF. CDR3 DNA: TGTGCCAGCAGTCTTAGCGGGAGGGCCGTCAATGAGCAGTTCTTC.

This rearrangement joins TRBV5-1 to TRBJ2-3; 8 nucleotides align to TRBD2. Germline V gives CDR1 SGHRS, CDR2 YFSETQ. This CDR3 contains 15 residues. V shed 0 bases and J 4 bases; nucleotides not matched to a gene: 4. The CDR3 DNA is TGCGCCAGCAGCTTGGTGCCTAGCGGGTCAGATACGCAGTATTTT. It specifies CASSLVPSGSDTQYF.

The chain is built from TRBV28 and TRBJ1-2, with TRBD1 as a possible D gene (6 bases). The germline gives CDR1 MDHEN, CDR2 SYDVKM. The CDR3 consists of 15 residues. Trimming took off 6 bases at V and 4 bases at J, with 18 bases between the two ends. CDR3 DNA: TGTGCCAGCAGCCCTATCGGGGGGCGCGTCTATGGCTACACCTTC. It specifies CASSPIGGRVYGYTF.

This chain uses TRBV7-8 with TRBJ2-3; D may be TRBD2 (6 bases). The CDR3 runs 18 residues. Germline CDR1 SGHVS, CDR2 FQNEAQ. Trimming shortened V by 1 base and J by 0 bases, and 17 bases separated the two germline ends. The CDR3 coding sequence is TGTGCCAGCAGCTTAGATCCCCTTAGCGGCATCAGCACAGATACGCAGTATTTT. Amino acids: CASSLDPLSGISTDTQYF.

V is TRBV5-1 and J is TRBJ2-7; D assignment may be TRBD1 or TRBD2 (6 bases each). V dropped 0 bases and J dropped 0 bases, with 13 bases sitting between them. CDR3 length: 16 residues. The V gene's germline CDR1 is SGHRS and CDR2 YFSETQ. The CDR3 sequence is CASSLASGGNSYEQYF. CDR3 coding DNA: TGCGCCAGCAGCTTGGCTTCCGGGGGCAACTCCTACGAGCAGTACTTC.

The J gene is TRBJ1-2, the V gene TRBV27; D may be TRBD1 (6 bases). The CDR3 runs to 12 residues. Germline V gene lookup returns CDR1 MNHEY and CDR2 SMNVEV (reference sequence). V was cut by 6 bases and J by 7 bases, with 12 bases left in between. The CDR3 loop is CASRGAGVGYTF. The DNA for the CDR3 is TGTGCCAGCAGGGGGGCAGGTGTTGGCTACACCTTC.

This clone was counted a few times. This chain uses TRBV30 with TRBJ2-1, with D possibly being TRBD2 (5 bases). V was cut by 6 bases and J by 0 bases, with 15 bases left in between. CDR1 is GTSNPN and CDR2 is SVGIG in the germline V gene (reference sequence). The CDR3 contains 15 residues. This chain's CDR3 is CACNPSRNSYNEQFF. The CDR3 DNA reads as TGTGCCTGCAACCCTAGCAGAAACTCCTACAATGAGCAGTTCTTC.

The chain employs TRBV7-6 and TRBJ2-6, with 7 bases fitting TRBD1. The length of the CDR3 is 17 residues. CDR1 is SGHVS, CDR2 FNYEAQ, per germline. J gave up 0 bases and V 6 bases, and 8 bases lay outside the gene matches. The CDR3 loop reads CASSFTGAPSGANVLTF. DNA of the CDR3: TGTGCCAGCAGTTTTACAGGGGCCCCCTCTGGGGCCAACGTCCTGACTTTC.

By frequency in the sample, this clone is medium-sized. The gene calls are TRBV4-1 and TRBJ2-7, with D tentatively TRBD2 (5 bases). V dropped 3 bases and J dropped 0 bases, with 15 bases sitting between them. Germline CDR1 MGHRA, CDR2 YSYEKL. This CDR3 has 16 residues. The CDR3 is CASSHPSGLSSYEQYF. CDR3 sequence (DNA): TGCGCCAGCAGCCATCCAAGCGGCCTAAGCTCCTACGAGCAGTACTTC.

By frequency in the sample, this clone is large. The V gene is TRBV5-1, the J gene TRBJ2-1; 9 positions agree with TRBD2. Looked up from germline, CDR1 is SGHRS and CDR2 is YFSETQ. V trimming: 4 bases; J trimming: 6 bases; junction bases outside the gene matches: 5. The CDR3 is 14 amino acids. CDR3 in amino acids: CASSLWGLANEQFF. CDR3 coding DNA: TGCGCCAGCAGCCTCTGGGGACTAGCCAATGAGCAGTTCTTC.

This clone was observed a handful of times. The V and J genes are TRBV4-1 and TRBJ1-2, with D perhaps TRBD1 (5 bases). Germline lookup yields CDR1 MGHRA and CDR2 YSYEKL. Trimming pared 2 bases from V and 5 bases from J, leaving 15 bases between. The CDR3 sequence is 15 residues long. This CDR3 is CASSQRAGGAYGYTF. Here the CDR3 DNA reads TGCGCCAGCAGCCAAAGGGCCGGCGGGGCTTATGGCTACACCTTC.

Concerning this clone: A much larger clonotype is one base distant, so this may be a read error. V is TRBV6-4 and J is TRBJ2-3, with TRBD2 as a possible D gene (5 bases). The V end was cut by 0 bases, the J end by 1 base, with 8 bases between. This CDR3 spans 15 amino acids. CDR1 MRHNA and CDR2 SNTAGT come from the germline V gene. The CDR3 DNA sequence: TGTGCCAGCAGTGACTCAGAGGGAGGCACAGATACGCAGTATTTT. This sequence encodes CASSDSEGGTDTQYF.

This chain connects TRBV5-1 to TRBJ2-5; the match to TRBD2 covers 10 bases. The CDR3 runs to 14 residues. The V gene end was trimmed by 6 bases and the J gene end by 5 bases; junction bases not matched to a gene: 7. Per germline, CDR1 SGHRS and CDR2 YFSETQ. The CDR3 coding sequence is TGCGCCAGCAAACTAGCGGGATTAGATGAGACCCAGTACTTC. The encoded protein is CASKLAGLDETQYF.

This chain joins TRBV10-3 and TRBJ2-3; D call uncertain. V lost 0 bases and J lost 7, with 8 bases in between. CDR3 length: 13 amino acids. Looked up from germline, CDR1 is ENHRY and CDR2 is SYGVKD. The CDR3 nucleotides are TGTGCCATCAGTGAGTCGGCGACGTATACGCAGTATTTT. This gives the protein CAISESATYTQYF.

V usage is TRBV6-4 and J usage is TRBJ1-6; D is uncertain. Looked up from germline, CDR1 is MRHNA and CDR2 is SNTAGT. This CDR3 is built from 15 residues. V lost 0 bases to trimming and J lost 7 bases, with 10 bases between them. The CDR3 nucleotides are TGTGCCAGCAGTGACTCGACGGGAGGCAATTCACCCCTCCACTTT. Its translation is CASSDSTGGNSPLHF.

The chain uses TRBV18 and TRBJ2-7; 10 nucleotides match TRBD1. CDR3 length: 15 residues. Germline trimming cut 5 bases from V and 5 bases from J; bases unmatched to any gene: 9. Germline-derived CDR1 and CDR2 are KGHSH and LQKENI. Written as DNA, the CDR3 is TGTGCCAGCTCATTGACAGGGGGCAGCATCGACGAGCAGTACTTC. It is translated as CASSLTGGSIDEQYF.